The rows below give T cell receptor beta chains drawn from one sample of a study of blood T cell repertoires in COVID-19. Profiling relied on immunoSEQ multiplex PCR, and the TCRdb table lists in-frame clones only, not all of them. This table holds under 100,000 clones, about 70% found once. Sequencing was performed on peripheral blood. These receptors were collected from a woman at least 80 years old with active or convalescent COVID-19. Each CDR3 is given with its conserved first and last residue.

TRBV6-4 CASSKYRGSHGYTF
TRBV3-1/TRBV3-2 CASSPTGDTGNEQFF
TRBV7-8 CASSRLNRGRRDPNSPLHF
TRBV21-1 CASTPGQGPQNYEQYF
TRBV5-6 CASSYGTGDTDTQYF
TRBV19 CASSDRGGNTGELFF
TRBV6-6 CASSRLREPAYNSPLHF
TRBV7-7 CASSLAQNYEQYF
TRBV30 CAWSTRQGFQETQYF
TRBV4-3 CASSQDYNGGPQETQYF
TRBV30 CAWEGDLTTGRASGANVLTF
TRBV10-1 CASSESGSGETQYF
TRBV18 CASSGQANQPQHF
TRBV19 CASRTTGGNEKLFF
TRBV5-4 CAVKGAGGSYEQYF
TRBV10-2 CASSEITGVGNTIYF
TRBV7-2 CASSLGLSTGELFF
TRBV28 CASMVRNYGYTF
TRBV6-5 CASRGLAGKETQYF
TRBV5-4 CASSFGQVVGDTQYF
TRBV4-3 CASSQEPGGAEKLFF
TRBV30 CAWSVGVYSNQPQHF
TRBV3-1/TRBV3-2 CASSQDHGGKTQYF
TRBV6-2/TRBV6-3 CASSFRRDTQYF
TRBV2 CASSDQGYGTDTQYF
TRBV5-6 CASSGNLQGGRNSPLHF
TRBV6-5 CASTAVQETQYF
TRBV19 CASSEQVSYNSPLHF
TRBV19 CASSHTGTANYGYTF
TRBV14 CASSQEAWQGMFNEQFF
TRBV7-9 CASSLLGGGGGETQYF
TRBV2 CASSRGRLTNTGELFF
TRBV11-2 CASSLTGGISTDTQYF
TRBV28 CASTPAGDYGYTF
TRBV4-1 CASSQGLTGGSNQPQHF
TRBV5-1 CASSLGPTMNTGELFF
TRBV18 CASSPPGGTEAFF
TRBV5-4 CASSLTMQGKETQYF
TRBV27 CASSSYSGTHSYEQYF
TRBV21-1 CASSNRKAEISNQPQHF
TRBV10-1 CASSESLGAYYEQYF
TRBV5-4 CASSLGTGGATNEKLFF
TRBV24-1 CATSDFGYGYTF
TRBV19 CASSIGSGGSNQPQHF
TRBV11-2 CASSLSFGRGTEAFF
TRBV30 CAWSSDRVGDYGYTF
TRBV3-1/TRBV3-2 CASSQNRGQPQHF
TRBV19 CASSAMTGVSGNTIYF
TRBV7-2 CASSLGGPYNEQFF
TRBV7-2 CASSTSGNEETQYF
TRBV6-5 CARTGTGGTGELFF
TRBV4-3 CASQGTNNEQFF
TRBV30 CAWSPWTGVFYGYTF
TRBV11-2 CASSSLVADTQYF
TRBV9 CASSRGPSQETQYF
TRBV4-3 CASSRGQGVGGYTF